These 16 T cell receptor beta chains were sequenced from one sample in a study of T-cell memory formation after mild COVID-19. MiXCR was run by TCRdb on the 5' RACE reads, yielding one entry per CDR3 protein. The sample holds 450,000 to 650,000 distinct CDR3 sequences; about 20% are singletons and the top ten take about 12%. The sequencing input was PBMCs or a T cell subset sorted from them (not recorded which). These TCRs come from an adult woman who had mild COVID-19 (a few samples of this study predate the infection). Cell type and time point are not known.

This clonotype was seen a handful of times. This chain links TRBV11-2 with TRBJ2-1, with D maybe TRBD2 (5 bases). With 1 base removed from V and 6 bases from J, the gap between germline ends came to 16 bases. Germline V lookup: CDR1 SGHAT, CDR2 FQNNGV. The CDR3 is made up of 16 amino acids. The CDR3 coding sequence is TGTGCCAGCAGCTTAGTGGACGGACCCGCGGGCAATGAGCAGTTCTTC. This translates into CASSLVDGPAGNEQFF.

This clonotype was observed a single time. The genes are TRBV10-3 and TRBJ1-1; 9 bases line up with TRBD1. This CDR3 is built from 12 residues. Germline trimming cut 6 bases from V and 11 bases from J; bases unmatched to any gene: 7. Per the germline V gene, CDR1 is ENHRY and CDR2 is SYGVKD. CDR3 amino acids: CAIRGGQGEAFF. The CDR3, as DNA: TGTGCCATCAGGGGGGGACAGGGTGAGGCTTTCTTT.

This clonotype was counted only a few times. The chain joins TRBV13 to TRBJ2-7, with 8 bases lining up with TRBD1. The CDR3 loop spans 14 amino acids. Trimming at V came to 0 bases and at J to 6 bases, leaving 4 bases not matched to a gene. Germline CDR1 PRHDT, CDR2 FYEKMQ (reference sequence). The CDR3 is CASSLGDRVVEQYF. The CDR3, as DNA: TGTGCCAGCAGCTTAGGGGACAGGGTAGTCGAGCAGTACTTC.

Only a few counts were recorded for this clonotype. The chain's CDR3 is CSGQGLAGPNEQFF. The CDR3 region has the DNA TGCAGCGGCCAGGGACTAGCGGGACCCAATGAGCAGTTCTTC. The genes are TRBV29-1 and TRBJ2-1; 13 positions agree with TRBD2. V shed 7 bases and J 6 bases; nucleotides not matched to a gene: 6. The CDR3 runs 14 residues. Per germline, CDR1 SQVTM and CDR2 ANQGSEA.

This chain connects TRBV15 to TRBJ1-4; a possible D gene is TRBD1 (5 bases). The CDR3 has 14 residues. V was shortened by 5 bases and J by 1 base, with 8 bases between the two germline ends. Germline CDR1 and CDR2: LNHNV and YYDKDF (reference sequence). The DNA of the CDR3 is TGTGCCACCAGCCCAGGGCGAACTAATGAAAAACTGTTTTTT. Translated: CATSPGRTNEKLFF.

The rearrangement links TRBV30 to TRBJ2-7; 8 positions agree with TRBD2. Germline V gene sequence: CDR1 GTSNPN, CDR2 SVGIG (reference sequence). With 0 bases clipped from V and 5 bases from J, the junction kept 12 bases outside the gene matches. The CDR3 has 16 amino acids. The CDR3 is CAWSVSTSGIWHEQYF. Written as DNA, the CDR3 is TGTGCCTGGAGTGTATCAACTAGCGGCATCTGGCACGAGCAGTACTTC.

CDR3 sequence: CASSQEGTLRGGPDTQYF. The CDR3, as DNA: TGTGCCAGCAGCCAAGAGGGGACTTTACGGGGGGGCCCAGATACGCAGTATTTT. The chain joins TRBV4-2 to TRBJ2-3; 8 bases match TRBD2. The CDR3 is 18 residues long. Germline values: CDR1 LGHNA, CDR2 YNFKEQ. V shed 0 bases, J shed 4 bases, and the junction held 12 bases outside the gene matches.

The rearrangement links TRBV20-1 to TRBJ2-7; 9 bases map to TRBD1. CDR1 DFQATT and CDR2 SNEGSKA come from the germline V gene (reference sequence). CDR3 length equals 15 residues. V lost 2 bases, J lost 1 base, and 6 bases stayed unmatched. CDR3 in DNA: TGCAGTGCTAGAAGCCGGGACAGGGATTCCTACGAGCAGTACTTC. It codes for CSARSRDRDSYEQYF.

V gene TRBV7-2 combines with J gene TRBJ2-6, with D possibly TRBD2 on 5 matching bases. The germline V gene encodes CDR1 SGHTA and CDR2 FQGNSA. V was clipped by 6 bases and J by 4 bases, with 13 bases between them. CDR3 length: 15 residues. The CDR3: CASSLAGRGANVLTF. The CDR3 DNA sequence: TGTGCCAGCAGTCTCGCGGGTCGCGGGGCCAACGTCCTGACTTTC. Complete variable domain (other parts from reference TRBV7-2 and TRBJ2-6): GAGVSQSPSNKVTEKGKDVELRCDPISGHTALYWYRQSLGQGLEFLIYFQGNSAPDKSGLPSDRFSAERTGGSVSTLTIQRTQQEDSAVYLCASSLAGRGANVLTFGAGSRLTVL.

The gene calls are TRBV9 and TRBJ2-1; no firm D call. The CDR3 loop spans 14 amino acids. With 0 bases removed from V and 7 bases from J, the gap between germline ends came to 11 bases. Germline V gene data show CDR1 as SGDLS and CDR2 as YYNGEE. The CDR3 reads CASSVGWVDNEQFF. The CDR3 nucleotides read TGTGCCAGCAGCGTAGGGTGGGTAGATAATGAGCAGTTCTTC.

V gene TRBV6-4 combines with J gene TRBJ2-3; 11 positions match TRBD2. CDR1 and CDR2 from the germline V gene are MRHNA and SNTAGT. The CDR3 is made up of 17 amino acids. Germline trimming cut 0 bases from V and 6 bases from J; bases unmatched to any gene: 8. The CDR3 region is CASSDSAASGRPDTQYF. CDR3 nucleotides: TGTGCCAGCAGTGACTCGGCGGCTAGCGGGAGGCCGGATACGCAGTATTTT.

CDR3 bases: TGTGCCACCAGTGCAATGGGTACGCAGTATTTT. This codes for CATSAMGTQYF. The J gene is TRBJ2-3, the V gene TRBV24-1; unclear D gene. CDR3 length: 11 residues. CDR1 KGHDR and CDR2 SFDVKD come from the germline V gene. The ends were cut back, 5 bases at V and 8 bases at J, with 7 bases in the middle.

V is TRBV30 and J is TRBJ1-5; D uncertain. V was trimmed by 2 bases and J by 0 bases, leaving 5 bases between them. This CDR3 region has 13 residues. CDR1 is GTSNPN and CDR2 is SVGIG in the germline V gene (reference sequence). CDR3 region: CAWSRSSNQPQHF. CDR3 nucleotide sequence: TGTGCCTGGAGTCGGAGTAGCAATCAGCCCCAGCATTTT.

This rearrangement joins TRBV19 to TRBJ2-5; 9 bases are a match to TRBD1. CDR3 length: 15 amino acids. Germline V gene sequence: CDR1 LNHDA, CDR2 SQIVND (reference sequence). After removal of 6 bases from V and 5 bases from J, the junction contained 10 bases not matched to a gene. As DNA, the CDR3 is TGTGCCAGTAGGAAGATCGGGACAGGGAGGGAGACCCAGTACTTC. Translated: CASRKIGTGRETQYF.

The V gene is TRBV5-4, the J gene TRBJ2-2; D possibly uses TRBD1 or TRBD2 (5 bases each). V was trimmed by 3 bases and J by 6 bases, leaving 12 bases between them. The CDR3 runs to 14 residues. Germline assignment: CDR1 SGHNT and CDR2 YYREEE (reference sequence). CDR3 coding DNA: TGTGCCAGCAGCTCTTACGGGACGGCCGGGGAGCTGTTTTTT. It yields the protein CASSSYGTAGELFF.

This clonotype was counted a few times. The chain carries TRBV6-6 and TRBJ1-1; D call uncertain. The CDR3 sequence is 16 residues long. Trimming cost V 0 bases and J 0 bases, with 11 bases left between them. The germline V gene encodes CDR1 MNHNY and CDR2 SVGAGI (reference sequence). CDR3 in amino acids: CASSYSISPMNTEAFF. The CDR3 DNA reads as TGTGCCAGCAGTTACTCGATATCGCCAATGAACACTGAAGCTTTCTTT.